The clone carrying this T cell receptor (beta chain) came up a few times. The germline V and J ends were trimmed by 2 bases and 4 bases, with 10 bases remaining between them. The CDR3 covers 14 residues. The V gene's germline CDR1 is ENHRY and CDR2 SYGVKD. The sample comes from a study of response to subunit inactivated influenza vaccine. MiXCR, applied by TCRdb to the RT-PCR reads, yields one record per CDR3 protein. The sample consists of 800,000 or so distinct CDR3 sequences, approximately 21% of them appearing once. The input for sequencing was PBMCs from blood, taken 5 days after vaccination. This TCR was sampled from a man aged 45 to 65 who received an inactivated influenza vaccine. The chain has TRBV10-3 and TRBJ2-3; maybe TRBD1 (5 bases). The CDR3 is CAISESQGPDTQYF. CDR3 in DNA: TGTGCCATCAGTGAGAGTCAGGGCCCAGATACGCAGTATTTT.